This TCR beta chain was identified during a study of cytomegalovirus exposure and HLA in healthy donors. Study-wide background: In terms of ancestry, the Caucasian-associated cluster contained 81% of the roughly 400 genotyped donors.

The PCR ran on 60 Vbeta and 13 Jbeta primers. Data came from immunoSEQ multiplex PCR; TCRdb stores just in-frame clones and leaves some out. The sample includes approximately 85,000 clones, 62% of them seen just once. The germline gives CDR1 GTSNPN, CDR2 SVGIG (reference sequence). After removal of 2 bases from V and 10 bases from J, the junction contained 5 bases not matched to a gene. The CDR3 is 13 residues long. General observations from the study: Immune exposure information comprised only CMV serostatus. Previously analyzed data showed that most TCR beta V segments were productive at a frequency of about 87% or about 30%.

On this clone: The antigen remains undetermined.

The sequenced sample was PBMCs. This receptor was identified in a woman in her 30s in good health and CMV-seropositive. The J gene is TRBJ1-6, the V gene TRBV30, with TRBD1 identical over 7 bases. The CDR3 spells CAWSNTGDSPLHF. The CDR3 DNA reads as TGTGCCTGGAGTAATACAGGGGACTCACCCCTCCACTTT.